These 5 T cell receptor beta chains came from one sample sequenced in a study of CD8+ T cells in alopecia areata. It was cDNA, reverse transcribed from extracted RNA, that served as the sequencing template. The data were produced by immunoSEQ multiplex PCR, yet TCRdb's version contains in-frame clones alone and is incomplete. The sample includes 110,000 to 150,000 clones, 45% to 65% seen only once; the top ten take approximately 16%. Treatment noted: oral pan-JAK inhibitor, 5-10 mg twice daily. This material consisted of CD8+ T cells sorted from blood, taken at week 4, from a patient treated with tofacitinib. Receptors originate from a human donor with alopecia areata.

The chain links TRBV5-4 to TRBJ2-7, with D hard to call. There are 11 residues in the CDR3. Between the trimmed V and J ends, which lost 0 bases and 6 bases, there was a span of 4 bases. Germline values: CDR1 SGHNT, CDR2 YYREEE (reference sequence). The CDR3 loop is CASSLEGEQYF. The CDR3 DNA reads as TGTGCCAGCAGCTTGGAGGGCGAGCAGTACTTC. Full variable domain (missing parts from reference TRBV5-4 and TRBJ2-7): ETGVTQSPTHLIKTRGQQVTLRCSSQSGHNTVSWYQQALGQGPQFIFQYYREEENGRGNFPPRFSGLQFPNYSSELNVNALELDDSALYLCASSLEGEQYFGPGTRLTVT.

The chain employs TRBV13 and TRBJ2-5, with TRBD1 as a possible D gene (6 bases). The CDR3 runs to 13 residues. V lost 5 bases and J 2 bases, leaving 9 bases between the germline ends. Looked up from germline, CDR1 is PRHDT and CDR2 is FYEKMQ (reference sequence). CDR3 region: CASSDRQQETQYF. CDR3 sequence (DNA): TGTGCCAGCAGCGACAGGCAGCAAGAGACCCAGTACTTC.

The V and J genes are TRBV13 and TRBJ1-5; the D is unclear. Germline loops: CDR1 PRHDT, CDR2 FYEKMQ (reference sequence). The germline V and J ends were trimmed by 0 bases and 7 bases, with 4 bases remaining between them. The CDR3 is made up of 12 amino acids. The CDR3 here is CASSLGVQPQHF. The CDR3 bases are TGTGCCAGCAGCTTAGGGGTCCAGCCCCAGCATTTT.

J is TRBJ2-2 and V is TRBV30; D remains ambiguous. This CDR3 is built from 14 residues. V gave up 4 bases and J gave up 3 bases, with 12 bases separating them. The V gene's germline CDR1 is GTSNPN and CDR2 SVGIG (reference sequence). The CDR3 bases are TGTGCCTGGACCCCCAATTGGGACACCGGGGAGCTGTTTTTT. Its protein is CAWTPNWDTGELFF.

This clone was counted a few times. The rearrangement links TRBV29-1 to TRBJ2-7, with TRBD1 identical over 9 bases. The CDR3 totals 13 residues. Unmatched junction bases numbered 7, after V lost 6 bases and J lost 4 bases. Germline lookup yields CDR1 SQVTM and CDR2 ANQGSEA. This chain's CDR3 is CSVWTGDEYEQYF. In DNA form, the CDR3 reads TGCAGCGTATGGACAGGGGATGAATACGAGCAGTACTTC.